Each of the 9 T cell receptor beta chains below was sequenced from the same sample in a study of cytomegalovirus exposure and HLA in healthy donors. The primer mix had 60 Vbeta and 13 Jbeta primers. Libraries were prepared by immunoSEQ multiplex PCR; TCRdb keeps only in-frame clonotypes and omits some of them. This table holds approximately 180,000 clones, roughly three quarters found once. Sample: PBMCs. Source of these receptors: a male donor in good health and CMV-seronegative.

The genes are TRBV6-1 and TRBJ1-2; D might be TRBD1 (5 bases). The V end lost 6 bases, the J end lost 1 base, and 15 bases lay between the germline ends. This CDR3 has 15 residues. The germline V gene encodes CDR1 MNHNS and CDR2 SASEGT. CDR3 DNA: TGTGCCAGCAGGGTCCGCGGGGCGGTTAACTATGGCTACACCTTC. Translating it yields CASRVRGAVNYGYTF.

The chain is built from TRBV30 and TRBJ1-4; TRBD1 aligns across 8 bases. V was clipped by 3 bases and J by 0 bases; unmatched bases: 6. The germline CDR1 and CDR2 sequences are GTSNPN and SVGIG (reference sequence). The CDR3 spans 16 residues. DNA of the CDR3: TGTGCCTGGAGCCCCGGGACAGGTACAACTAATGAAAAACTGTTTTTT. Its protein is CAWSPGTGTTNEKLFF.

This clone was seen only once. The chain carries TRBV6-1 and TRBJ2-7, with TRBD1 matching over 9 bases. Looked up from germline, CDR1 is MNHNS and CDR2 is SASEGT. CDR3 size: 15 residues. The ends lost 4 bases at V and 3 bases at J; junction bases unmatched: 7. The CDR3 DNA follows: TGTGCCAGCAGTGCGGGACAGGGAATCCGCTACGAGCAGTACTTC. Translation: CASSAGQGIRYEQYF.

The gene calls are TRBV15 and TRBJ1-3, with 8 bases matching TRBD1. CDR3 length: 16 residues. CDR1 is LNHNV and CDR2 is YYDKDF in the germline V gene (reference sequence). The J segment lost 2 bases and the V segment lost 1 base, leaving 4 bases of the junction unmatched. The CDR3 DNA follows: TGTGCCACCAGCAGAGGACAGGGGTCAACTGGAAACACCATATATTTT. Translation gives CATSRGQGSTGNTIYF.

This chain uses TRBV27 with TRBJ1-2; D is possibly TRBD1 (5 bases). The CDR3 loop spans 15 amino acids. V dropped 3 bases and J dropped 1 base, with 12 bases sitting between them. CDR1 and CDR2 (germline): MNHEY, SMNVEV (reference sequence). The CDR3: CASSLTFRDNYGYTF. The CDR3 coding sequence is TGTGCCAGCAGTTTGACCTTCAGGGATAACTATGGCTACACCTTC.

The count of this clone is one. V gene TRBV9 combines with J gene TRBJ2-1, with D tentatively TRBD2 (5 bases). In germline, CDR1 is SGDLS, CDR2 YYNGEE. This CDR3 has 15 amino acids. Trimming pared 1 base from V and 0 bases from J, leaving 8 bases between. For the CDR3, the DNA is TGTGCCAGCAGCGTATTTGGGAGCTCCTACAATGAGCAGTTCTTC. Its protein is CASSVFGSSYNEQFF.

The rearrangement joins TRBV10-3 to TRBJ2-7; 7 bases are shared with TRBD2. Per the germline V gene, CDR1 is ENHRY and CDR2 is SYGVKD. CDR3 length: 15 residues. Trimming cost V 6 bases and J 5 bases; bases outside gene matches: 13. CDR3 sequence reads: CAIRGDSAGVNEQYF. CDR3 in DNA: TGTGCCATCAGGGGGGACTCTGCGGGGGTAAACGAGCAGTACTTC.

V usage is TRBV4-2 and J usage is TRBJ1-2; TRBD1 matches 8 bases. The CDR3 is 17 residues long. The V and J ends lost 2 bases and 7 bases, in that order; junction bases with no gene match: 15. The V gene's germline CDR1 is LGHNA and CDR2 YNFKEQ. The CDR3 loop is CASSQWGAPTGESGYTF. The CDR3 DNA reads TGTGCCAGCAGCCAATGGGGGGCCCCGACAGGGGAGTCTGGCTACACCTTC.

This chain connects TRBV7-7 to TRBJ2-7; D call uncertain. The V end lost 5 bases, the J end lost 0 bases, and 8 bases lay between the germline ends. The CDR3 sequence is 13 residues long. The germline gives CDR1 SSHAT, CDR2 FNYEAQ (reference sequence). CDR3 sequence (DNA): TGTGCCAGCAGCGTTAGTACCTCCTACGAGCAGTACTTC. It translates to CASSVSTSYEQYF.